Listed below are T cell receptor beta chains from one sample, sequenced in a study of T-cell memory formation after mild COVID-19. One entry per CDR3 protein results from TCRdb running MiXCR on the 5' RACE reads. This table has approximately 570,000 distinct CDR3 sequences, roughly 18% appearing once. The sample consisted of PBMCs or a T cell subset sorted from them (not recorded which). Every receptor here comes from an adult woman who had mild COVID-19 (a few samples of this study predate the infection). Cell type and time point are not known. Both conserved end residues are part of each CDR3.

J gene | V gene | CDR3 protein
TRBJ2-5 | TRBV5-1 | CASSLSNPRETQYF
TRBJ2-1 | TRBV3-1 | CASSLTMSSYNEQFF
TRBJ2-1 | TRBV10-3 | CAISVSGHEQFF
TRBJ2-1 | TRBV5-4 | CASSLDRKSYNEQFF
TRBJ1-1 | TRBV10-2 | CASSEAGSLEAFF
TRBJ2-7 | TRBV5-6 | CASSLTGLDRRDDEQYF
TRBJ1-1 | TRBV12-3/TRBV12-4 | CASSVSVGSTEAFF
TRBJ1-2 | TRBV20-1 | CSARKGANYGYTF
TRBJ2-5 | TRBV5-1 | CASSLAGTSGFQETQYF
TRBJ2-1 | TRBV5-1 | CASSPGLSYNEQFF
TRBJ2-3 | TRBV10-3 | CAISSTETSTDTQYF
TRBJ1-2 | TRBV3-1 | CASSPPGVGYTF
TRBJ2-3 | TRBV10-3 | CAINSRGYTDTQYF
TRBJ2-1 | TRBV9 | CASSVDTAGGHNEQFF
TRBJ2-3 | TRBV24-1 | CATSGLAGVLDTQYF
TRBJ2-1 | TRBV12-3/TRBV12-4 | CASSSTHWGHEQFF
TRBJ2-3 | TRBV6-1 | CASSWTSGGGADTQYF
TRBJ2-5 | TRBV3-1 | CASSQVLTPRRQETQYF
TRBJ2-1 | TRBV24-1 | CATGQGGDEQFF
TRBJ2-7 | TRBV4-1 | CASSLHPDRGLMEQYF
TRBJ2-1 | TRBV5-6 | CASNLGGGAHEQFF
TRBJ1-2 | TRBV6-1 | CASSEAAGGRLGGYTF
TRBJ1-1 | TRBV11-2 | CASSLSSGGTEAFF
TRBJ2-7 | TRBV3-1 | CASSLGTGWAYEQYF
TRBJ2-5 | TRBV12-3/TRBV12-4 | CASSLARDSPGETQYF
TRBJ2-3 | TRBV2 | CASMRDWGFPTDTQYF
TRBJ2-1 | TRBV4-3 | CASSQGEPSNEQFF
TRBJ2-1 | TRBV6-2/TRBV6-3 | CASSYQRTRYNEQFF
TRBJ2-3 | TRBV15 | CATSRVIVAGVADTQYF
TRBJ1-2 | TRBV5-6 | CASSTTGGTGYGYTF
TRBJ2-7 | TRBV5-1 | CASSFTGTAAYEQYF
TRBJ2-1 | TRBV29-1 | CSATGDKRYEQFF
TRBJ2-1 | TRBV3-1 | CASSQEGDSYNEQFF
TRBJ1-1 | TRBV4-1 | CASSQEGLGGRAVSNTEAFF
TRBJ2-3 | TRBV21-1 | CASSKVGNSPYTDTQYF
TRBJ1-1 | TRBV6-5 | CASSSSSWEQGTEAFF
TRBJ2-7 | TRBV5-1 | CASSLGDRAGEQYF
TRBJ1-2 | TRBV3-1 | CASSQDLQGLAGYTF
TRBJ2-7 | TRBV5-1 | CASSAAVGVGEQYF
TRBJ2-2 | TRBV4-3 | CASRASSAYTWELFF
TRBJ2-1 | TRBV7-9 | CASSPVKGARGGNEQFF
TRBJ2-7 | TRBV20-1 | CSASSGQGYEQYF
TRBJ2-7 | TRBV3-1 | CASSLRSGAVYEQYF
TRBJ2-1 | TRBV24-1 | CATSDLPGLSYNEQFF
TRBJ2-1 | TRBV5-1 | CASRVGTGGLYEQFF
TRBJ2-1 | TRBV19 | CASTSGGVYNEQFF
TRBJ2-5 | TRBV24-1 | CATSDRTVQETQYF
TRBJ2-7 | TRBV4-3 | CASSQDSLSYEQYF
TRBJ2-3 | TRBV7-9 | CASSPPVGSPDTQYF